This TCR beta chain was recorded in a study of blood T cell repertoires in COVID-19. Whole-study context: COVID-19 samples from acute and convalescent phases originated in the United States, Italy and Spain. Sources were T cells, B-cell-depleted T cells, or PBMCs; the material itself was cDNA or gDNA.

The CDR3 covers 14 residues. Germline assignment: CDR1 KGHSH and CDR2 LQKENI. V was cut by 6 bases and J by 5 bases, with 17 bases left in between. Original data processing: Cell counts per sample came from amplifying reference gene primers. The data were produced by immunoSEQ multiplex PCR, yet TCRdb's version contains in-frame clones alone and is incomplete. The D gene and trimming were derived from the DNA, and the V and J assignments and clone size from that table. This repertoire shows approximately 130,000 clones, approximately 86% found once; its top ten account for about 17%. The chain couples TRBV18 to TRBJ2-7; D is possibly TRBD2 (5 bases). Sequenced material: peripheral blood. This TCR derives from a woman in her forties or fifties who had recovered from COVID-19. The chain's CDR3 is CASSREGVGNEQYF. The CDR3 region has the DNA TGTGCCAGCTCTCGGGAAGGTGTAGGGAACGAGCAGTACTTC.